The source of this TCR beta chain is a study of control samples from healthy donors and cancer patients. Sequenced by immunoSEQ multiplex PCR; TCRdb stores in-frame clones only, minus some. This table has 110,000 or so clones, roughly 90% appearing once. The V and J ends lost 3 bases and 8 bases, in that order; junction bases with no gene match: 3. Germline V gives CDR1 SGHVS, CDR2 FQNEAQ. This CDR3 comprises 13 residues. This clone was detected once. The rearrangement uses TRBV7-8 and TRBJ1-2, with 10 bases aligning to TRBD1. Sequencing was performed on blood. The TCR was taken from a man aged 45-60 years in good health. DNA of the CDR3: TGTGCCAGCAGCTTTGGGACAGGGGTGGGCTACACCTTC. Translation gives CASSFGTGVGYTF.